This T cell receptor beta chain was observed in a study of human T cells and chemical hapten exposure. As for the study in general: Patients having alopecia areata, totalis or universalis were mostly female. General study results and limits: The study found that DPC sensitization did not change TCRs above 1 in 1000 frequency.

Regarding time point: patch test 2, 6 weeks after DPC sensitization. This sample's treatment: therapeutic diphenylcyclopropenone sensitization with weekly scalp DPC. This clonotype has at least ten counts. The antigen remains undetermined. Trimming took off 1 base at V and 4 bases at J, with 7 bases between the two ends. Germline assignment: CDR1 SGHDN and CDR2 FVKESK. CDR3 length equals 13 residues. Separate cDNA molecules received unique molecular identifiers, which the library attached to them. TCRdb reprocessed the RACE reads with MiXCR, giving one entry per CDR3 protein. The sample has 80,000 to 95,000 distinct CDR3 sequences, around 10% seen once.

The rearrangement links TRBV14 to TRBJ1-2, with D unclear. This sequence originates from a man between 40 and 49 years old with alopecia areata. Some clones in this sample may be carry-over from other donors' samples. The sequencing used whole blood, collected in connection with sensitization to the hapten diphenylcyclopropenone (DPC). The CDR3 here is CASSQVYSYGYTF. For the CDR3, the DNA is TGTGCCAGCAGCCAAGTCTACAGCTATGGCTACACCTTC.